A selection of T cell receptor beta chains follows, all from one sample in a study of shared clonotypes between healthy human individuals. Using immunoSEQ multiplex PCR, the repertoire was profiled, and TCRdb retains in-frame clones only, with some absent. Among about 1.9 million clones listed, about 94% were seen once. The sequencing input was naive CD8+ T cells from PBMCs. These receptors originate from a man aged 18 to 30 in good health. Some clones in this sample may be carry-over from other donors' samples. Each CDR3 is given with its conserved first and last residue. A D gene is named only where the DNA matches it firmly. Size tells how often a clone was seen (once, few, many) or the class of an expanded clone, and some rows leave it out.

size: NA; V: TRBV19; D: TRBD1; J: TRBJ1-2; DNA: TGTGCCAGTAGTCCGTGGACAGGGATCTATGGCTACACCTTC; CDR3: CASSPWTGIYGYTF
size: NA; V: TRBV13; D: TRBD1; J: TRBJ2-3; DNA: TGTGCCAGCAGCTCAAGAGACAGGGGGTTTATAACAGATACGCAGTATTTT; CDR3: CASSSRDRGFITDTQYF
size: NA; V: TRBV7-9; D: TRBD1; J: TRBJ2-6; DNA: TGTGCCAGCAGCGATACTAGACAGGGGCTTCGCTCTGGGGCCAACGTCCTGACTTTC; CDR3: CASSDTRQGLRSGANVLTF
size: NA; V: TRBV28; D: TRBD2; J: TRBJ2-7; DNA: TGTGCCAGCAGCCCTGGAACCGGACTAGCGCGCTACGAGCAGTACTTC; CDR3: CASSPGTGLARYEQYF
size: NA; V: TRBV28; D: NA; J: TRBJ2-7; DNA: TGTGCCAGCAGTTTACTCCCCGCGCGGTCCTACGAGCAGTACTTC; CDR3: CASSLLPARSYEQYF
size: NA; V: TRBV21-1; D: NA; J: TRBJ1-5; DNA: TGTGCCAGCAGCATATCAGGGCCCGGGGTTAGCAATCAGCCCCAGCATTTT; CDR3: CASSISGPGVSNQPQHF
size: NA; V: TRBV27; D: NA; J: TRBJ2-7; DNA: TGTGCCAGCAGTTTTGCCGGACTACCCTACGAGCAGTACTTC; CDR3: CASSFAGLPYEQYF
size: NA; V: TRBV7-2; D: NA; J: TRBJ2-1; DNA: TGTGCCAGCAGCTTAGATGGGAGCCCCCCTCCTTACAATGAGCAGTTCTTC; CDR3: CASSLDGSPPPYNEQFF
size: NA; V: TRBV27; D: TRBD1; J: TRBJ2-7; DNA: TGTGCCAGCAGTTTATCGGGACAGGGTCTCAACGAGCAGTACTTC; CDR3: CASSLSGQGLNEQYF
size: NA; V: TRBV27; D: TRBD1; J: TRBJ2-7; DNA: TGTGCCAGTCACTCCAGGGGGTCCGCCGGTGAGCAGTACTTC; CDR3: CASHSRGSAGEQYF
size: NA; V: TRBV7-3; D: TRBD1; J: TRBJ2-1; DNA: TGTGCCAGCAGCCCACGACAGGGGAGATCCTACAATGAGCAGTTCTTC; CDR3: CASSPRQGRSYNEQFF
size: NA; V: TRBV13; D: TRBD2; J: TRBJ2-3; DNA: TGTGCCAGCAGCTTACCGACAGCTCCGGGTCCCGGGGGGGATCGAGATACGCAGTATTTT; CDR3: CASSLPTAPGPGGDRDTQYF
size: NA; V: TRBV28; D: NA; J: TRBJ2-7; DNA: TGTGCCAGCGGAGTTTACACGCGGAACTACGAGCAGTACTTC; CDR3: CASGVYTRNYEQYF
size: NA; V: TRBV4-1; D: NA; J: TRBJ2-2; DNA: TGCGCCAGCAGCCAAGTTGAGGGAGTGGCCGGGGAGCTGTTTTTT; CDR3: CASSQVEGVAGELFF
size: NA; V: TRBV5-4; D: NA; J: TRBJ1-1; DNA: TGTGCCAGCGTTGCAGGGAATGAAGCTTTCTTT; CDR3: CASVAGNEAFF
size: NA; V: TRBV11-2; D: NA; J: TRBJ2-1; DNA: TGTGCCAGCAGCTTACTGAGGAGCTCCTACAATGAGCAGTTCTTC; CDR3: CASSLLRSSYNEQFF
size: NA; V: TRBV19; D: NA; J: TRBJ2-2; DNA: TGTGCCAGTAGTCTTAACCGGGAGCTGTTTTTT; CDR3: CASSLNRELFF
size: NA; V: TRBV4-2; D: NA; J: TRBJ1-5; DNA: TGTGCCAGCAGCCAAGACACAGGGAGCGGTCAGCCCCAGCATTTT; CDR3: CASSQDTGSGQPQHF
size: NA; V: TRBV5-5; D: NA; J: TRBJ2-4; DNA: TGTGCCAGCAGCCCCTTTTTGGGGGGTGGGAACATTCAGTACTTC; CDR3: CASSPFLGGGNIQYF
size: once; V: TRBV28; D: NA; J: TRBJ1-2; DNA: TGTGCCAGCAGTTCGTGGGACACTGGGGACTATGGCTACACCTTC; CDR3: CASSSWDTGDYGYTF
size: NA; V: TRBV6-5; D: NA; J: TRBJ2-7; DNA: TGTGCCAGCGCCTTCGGCCCAGGGTTTTACGAGCAGTACTTC; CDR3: CASAFGPGFYEQYF
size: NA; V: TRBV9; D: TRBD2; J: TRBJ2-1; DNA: TGTGCCAGCAGCGTAGTCGGTAGCGGGAGGTATGAGCAGTTCTTC; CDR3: CASSVVGSGRYEQFF
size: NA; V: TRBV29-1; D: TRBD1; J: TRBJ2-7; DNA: TGCAGCGTTGAGACAGGGGGCTCACTCTACGAGCAGTACTTC; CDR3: CSVETGGSLYEQYF
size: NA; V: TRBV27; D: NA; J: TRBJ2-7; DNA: TGTGCCAGCAGTTTCGGGCGTACCTACGAGCAGTACTTC; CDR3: CASSFGRTYEQYF
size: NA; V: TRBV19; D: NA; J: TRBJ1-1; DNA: TGTGCCAGTAGTGGGGGGCTCACTGAAGCTTTCTTT; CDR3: CASSGGLTEAFF
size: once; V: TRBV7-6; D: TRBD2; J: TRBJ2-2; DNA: TGTGCCAGCAGCCCCGGGACTAGCTGGACCGGGGAGCTGTTTTTT; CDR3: CASSPGTSWTGELFF
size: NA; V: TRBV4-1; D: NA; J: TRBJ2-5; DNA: TGCGCCAGCAGCCAAGATTGGACTGTGGTTGATAAGACCCAGTACTTC; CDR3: CASSQDWTVVDKTQYF
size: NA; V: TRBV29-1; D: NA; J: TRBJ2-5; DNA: TGCAGCGTTGTTACTAGTTTCCAAGAGACCCAGTACTTC; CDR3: CSVVTSFQETQYF
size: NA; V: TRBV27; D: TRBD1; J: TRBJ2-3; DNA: TGTGCCAGCAGTTCGACCGGGACAGGGGATTGGGTTGGCTTGACAGATACGCAGTATTTT; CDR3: CASSSTGTGDWVGLTDTQYF
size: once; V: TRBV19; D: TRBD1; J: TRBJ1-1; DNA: TGTGCCAGTAGAGAAAGACAGGGGGCGAACACTGAAGCTTTCTTT; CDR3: CASRERQGANTEAFF
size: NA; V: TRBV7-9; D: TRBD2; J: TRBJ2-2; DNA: TGTGCCAGCAGCTTCGAGAATAGCGGGAGGGCCTCCGGGGAGCTGTTTTTT; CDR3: CASSFENSGRASGELFF
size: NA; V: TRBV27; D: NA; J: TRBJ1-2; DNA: TGTGCCAGCAGCCCCGAAGGGGCTGACTATGGCTACACCTTC; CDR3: CASSPEGADYGYTF
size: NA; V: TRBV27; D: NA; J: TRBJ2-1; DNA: TGTGCCAGCAGACCCCGCTGGGGGGGGCTGAATGAGCAGTTCTTC; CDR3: CASRPRWGGLNEQFF
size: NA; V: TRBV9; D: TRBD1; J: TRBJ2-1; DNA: TGTGCCAGCAGCGTGGACAGGCGAAATGAGCAGTTCTTC; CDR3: CASSVDRRNEQFF
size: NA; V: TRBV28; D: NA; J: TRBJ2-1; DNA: TGTGCCAGCAGTTTATGGGGGGGTGAGCAGTTCTTC; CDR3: CASSLWGGEQFF
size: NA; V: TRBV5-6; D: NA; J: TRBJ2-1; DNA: TGTGCCAGCAGCTTGGAACTATTTAATGAGCAGTTCTTC; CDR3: CASSLELFNEQFF
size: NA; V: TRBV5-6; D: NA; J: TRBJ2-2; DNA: TGTGCCAGCAGCTTTAGGTTTTTGCGGACTTTGAACACCGGGGAGCTGTTTTTT; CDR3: CASSFRFLRTLNTGELFF
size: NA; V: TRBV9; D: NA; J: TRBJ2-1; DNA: TGTGCCAGCAGCGTAGCTCCCAGGGGGGGGAAAACCTACAATGAGCAGTTCTTC; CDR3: CASSVAPRGGKTYNEQFF
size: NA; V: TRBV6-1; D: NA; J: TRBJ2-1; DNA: TGTGCCAGCAGTGAAAGTCCGTGGGATATCAACAATGAGCAGTTCTTC; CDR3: CASSESPWDINNEQFF
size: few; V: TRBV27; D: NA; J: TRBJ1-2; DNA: TGTGCCAGCAGTCTACGATGGGGGGCGGGCTACACCTTC; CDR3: CASSLRWGAGYTF
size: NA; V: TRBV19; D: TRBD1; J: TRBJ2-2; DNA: TGTGCCAGTAGTACCGGGACAGACACCGGGGAGCTGTTTTTT; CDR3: CASSTGTDTGELFF